This TCR beta chain originates from a study of T cell repertoires in cytomegalovirus infection. Overall study context: The public TCR beta signatures pointed to both CMV infection and matching HLA type.

This CDR3 spans 13 amino acids. CDR1 and CDR2 (germline): MNHEY, SVGAGI. V lost 7 bases and J lost 4, with 13 bases in between. The table lists this clonotype with many counts. Its antigen is currently unknown. TCRdb reanalysed the reads using MiXCR and keeps one entry per CDR3 protein. The sample holds hundreds of thousands of distinct CDR3 sequences, approximately 9.5% seen once. Notes on the study in general: HLA-C-restricted CMV clonotypes gave the most frequent clonotype in two of eight donors.

Sequencing was carried out using PBMCs. The V gene is TRBV6-5, the J gene TRBJ1-1; tentative D call: TRBD1 (5 bases). This clonotype was obtained from a human donor in good health (CMV status not recorded). Some clones in this sample may be carry-over from other donors' samples. The CDR3 bases are TGTGCCAGCATCCTTGCGGGGACCACTGAAGCTTTCTTT. Encoded protein: CASILAGTTEAFF.